This is a list of T cell receptor beta chains from one sample in a study of shared T cell receptors in the human thymus. TCRdb's copy holds only in-frame clones and misses some; the assay was immunoSEQ multiplex PCR. Of hundreds of thousands of clones listed, around 78% are singletons. The same data also contributed to another study, on human thymus T cells.

The sample consisted of thymocytes. These receptors all stem from a boy younger than two with a congenital heart defect. Both conserved end residues are part of each CDR3. D genes are given only for firm matches. Only some rows state a clone size, as once, few, many or a class for expanded clones.

J gene	V gene	D gene	clone size	CDR3 protein	CDR3 DNA
TRBJ2-3	TRBV4-2	TRBD2	NA	CASSQPLPAPGTSGVTSTDTQYF	TGTGCCAGCAGCCAACCGCTTCCGGCTCCCGGGACTAGCGGGGTCACTAGCACAGATACGCAGTATTTT
TRBJ2-3	TRBV10-2	NA	NA	CASSPVADTQYF	TGCGCCAGCAGCCCGGTCGCAGATACGCAGTATTTT
TRBJ1-4	TRBV29-1	NA	NA	CSVAKIQGRSEKLFF	TGCAGCGTTGCAAAAATACAGGGACGGAGTGAAAAACTGTTTTTT
TRBJ2-2	TRBV6-5	NA	NA	CASSYSGGTGELFF	TGTGCCAGCAGTTACTCAGGCGGAACCGGGGAGCTGTTTTTT
TRBJ2-7	TRBV4-1	NA	few	CASSQGYIYEQYF	TGCGCCAGCAGCCAAGGGTACATTTACGAGCAGTACTTC
TRBJ2-3	TRBV7-9	NA	NA	CASSLARAEFTDTQYF	TGTGCCAGCAGCTTAGCTCGTGCGGAATTTACAGATACGCAGTATTTT
TRBJ2-1	TRBV10-2	NA	NA	CASAGQSSYNEQFF	TGCGCCAGCGCGGGACAGAGCTCCTACAATGAGCAGTTCTTC
TRBJ2-7	TRBV6-5	TRBD2	once	CASSPSGGCEQYF	TGTGCCAGCAGTCCCTCGGGGGGGTGCGAGCAGTACTTC
TRBJ1-1	TRBV27	TRBD1	NA	CASSPGTENTEAFF	TGTGCCAGCAGTCCTGGGACAGAGAACACTGAAGCTTTCTTT
TRBJ1-2	TRBV25-1	NA	NA	CASRGGRRPYGYTF	TGTGCCAGCAGGGGCGGAAGGAGGCCCTATGGCTACACCTTC
TRBJ1-1	TRBV6-1	TRBD1	once	CASSEAAKQGEGTEAFF	TGTGCCAGCAGTGAAGCGGCTAAACAGGGGGAGGGCACTGAAGCTTTCTTT
TRBJ1-1	TRBV27	TRBD1	NA	CASSSMTGGRNTEAFF	TGTGCCAGCAGCTCAATGACAGGGGGCCGAAACACTGAAGCTTTCTTT
TRBJ1-1	TRBV6-5	TRBD1	NA	CASSYSGTGKNTEAFF	TGTGCCAGCAGTTACTCTGGGACAGGGAAGAACACTGAAGCTTTCTTT
TRBJ2-7	TRBV23-1	TRBD1	once	CASSQRGFGDRSSYEQYF	TGCGCCAGCAGTCAACGGGGATTTGGGGACAGGAGCTCCTACGAGCAGTACTTC
TRBJ1-4	TRBV7-2	NA	NA	CASSLVAWSAAVPNEKLFF	TGTGCCAGCAGCTTAGTCGCGTGGTCGGCGGCCGTACCTAATGAAAAACTGTTTTTT
TRBJ2-7	TRBV11-2	NA	NA	CASTPRVGWRDEQYF	TGTGCCAGCACCCCCCGAGTCGGGTGGAGGGACGAGCAGTACTTC
TRBJ1-4	TRBV6-5	NA	NA	CASSYGGRAANEKLFF	TGTGCCAGCAGTTACGGGGGGAGGGCGGCTAATGAAAAACTGTTTTTT
TRBJ2-1	TRBV5-6	NA	NA	CASSLVPHSSYNEQFF	TGTGCCAGCAGCTTGGTACCGCACAGCTCCTACAATGAGCAGTTCTTC
TRBJ1-6	TRBV5-1	NA	NA	CASSLSGVGSPLHF	TGCGCCAGCAGCTTGTCCGGGGTGGGCTCACCCCTCCACTTT
TRBJ1-1	TRBV5-8	NA	few	CASPGVNTEAFF	TGTGCCAGCCCCGGAGTAAACACTGAAGCTTTCTTT